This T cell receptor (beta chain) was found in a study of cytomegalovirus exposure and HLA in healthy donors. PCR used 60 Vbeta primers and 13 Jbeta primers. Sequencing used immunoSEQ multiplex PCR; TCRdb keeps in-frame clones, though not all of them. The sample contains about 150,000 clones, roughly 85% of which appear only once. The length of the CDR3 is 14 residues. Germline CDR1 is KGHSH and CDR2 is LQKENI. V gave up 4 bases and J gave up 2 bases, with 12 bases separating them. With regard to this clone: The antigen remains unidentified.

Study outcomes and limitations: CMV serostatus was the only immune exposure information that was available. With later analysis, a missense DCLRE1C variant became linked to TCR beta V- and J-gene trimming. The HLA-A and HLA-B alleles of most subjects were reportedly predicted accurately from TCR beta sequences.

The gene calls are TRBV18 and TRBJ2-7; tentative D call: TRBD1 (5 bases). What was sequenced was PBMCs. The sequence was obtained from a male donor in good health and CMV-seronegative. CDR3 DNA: TGTGCCAGCTCACAAGGGGCATCGGCCTACGAGCAGTACTTC. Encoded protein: CASSQGASAYEQYF.